These 9 T cell receptor beta chains were all obtained from the same sample, sequenced in a study of T cells in Graves' hyperthyroidism and ophthalmopathy. From RNA transcripts, TCR beta CDR3 regions were amplified. HTBI primers were employed in a first-round RT-PCR of the TCR CDR3. One entry per CDR3 protein results from TCRdb running MiXCR on the multiplex PCR reads. The sample carries some 550,000 distinct CDR3 sequences, about a sixth recorded once. Sequencing used blood. These receptor sequences come from a woman in her forties with Graves' ophthalmopathy.

This clonotype was found many times. The J gene is TRBJ2-3, the V gene TRBV28; unclear D gene. This CDR3 contains 15 residues. CDR1 and CDR2 (germline): MDHEN, SYDVKM. V was pared by 4 bases and J by 0 bases, with 11 bases between. This chain's CDR3 is CASSSMIPSTDTQYF. The CDR3 nucleotides are TGTGCCAGCAGTTCGATGATCCCCAGCACAGATACGCAGTATTTT.

This clonotype showed up many times. The chain is built from TRBV6-5 and TRBJ2-7, with D hard to call. The germline gives CDR1 MNHEY, CDR2 SVGAGI. This CDR3 contains 14 residues. Trimming stripped 2 bases from V and 2 bases from J, with 10 bases between. The CDR3 DNA reads as TGTGCCAGCAGTTACGACGGCGGCCCCTACGAGCAGTACTTC. This encodes CASSYDGGPYEQYF.

CDR3 in DNA: TGTGCCAGCAGTGAAGGGACGATTGGAAACATTCAGTACTTC. This encodes CASSEGTIGNIQYF. The V gene is TRBV6-1, the J gene TRBJ2-4; D remains ambiguous. In germline, CDR1 is MNHNS, CDR2 SASEGT. The CDR3 has 14 residues. V was shortened by 1 base and J by 6 bases, with 10 bases between the two germline ends.

This chain uses TRBV20-1 with TRBJ2-6; 8 nucleotides agree with TRBD1. Unmatched junction bases numbered 13, after V lost 3 bases and J lost 0 bases. In germline, CDR1 is DFQATT, CDR2 SNEGSKA (reference sequence). The CDR3 runs 19 residues. Written as DNA, the CDR3 is TGCAGTGCTAGGGGGACAGGTACGTCCCGAAGCTCTGGGGCCAACGTCCTGACTTTC. It yields the protein CSARGTGTSRSSGANVLTF.

The sample holds a few counts of this clonotype. The chain has TRBV10-2 and TRBJ2-7; 7 positions match TRBD2. The ends lost 3 bases at V and 4 bases at J; junction bases unmatched: 9. CDR3 size: 15 residues. Per germline, CDR1 WSHSY and CDR2 SAAADI. Here the CDR3 DNA reads TGCGCCAGCAGTGACTCGAGGGAGGGCTCGTACGAGCAGTACTTC. Translating it yields CASSDSREGSYEQYF.

At least ten counts were recorded for this clonotype. The chain joins TRBV18 to TRBJ2-5; D gene ambiguous. V dropped 2 bases and J dropped 1 base, with 5 bases sitting between them. The CDR3 is 13 residues long. CDR1 is KGHSH and CDR2 is LQKENI in the germline V gene. The CDR3 region has the DNA TGTGCCAGCTCACCAGGGTTCCAAGAGACCCAGTACTTC. It codes for CASSPGFQETQYF.

This clonotype was counted between two and nine times. The chain links TRBV12-3 or TRBV12-4 to TRBJ1-2; D gene uncertain. The V end lost 2 bases, the J end lost 2 bases, and 12 bases lay between the germline ends. The CDR3 runs 15 residues. The CDR3 loop is CASSLSDSYNYGYTF. CDR3 nucleotide sequence: TGTGCCAGCAGTTTATCGGATAGCTACAACTATGGCTACACCTTC.

The V call is TRBV19, the J call TRBJ2-2; D remains ambiguous. The germline CDR1 and CDR2 sequences are LNHDA and SQIVND (reference sequence). The CDR3 totals 13 residues. The V gene lost 6 bases and the J gene lost 8 bases, with 13 bases spanning the gap. The CDR3 spells CASRSRSMGELFF. As DNA, the CDR3 is TGTGCCAGTAGGTCTAGGAGTATGGGGGAGCTGTTTTTT.

This clonotype was observed at least ten times. This chain joins TRBV28 and TRBJ2-7; 11 bases match TRBD2. Germline V gene data show CDR1 as MDHEN and CDR2 as SYDVKM. J gave up 1 base and V 5 bases, and 4 bases lay outside the gene matches. The CDR3 is 15 residues long. The CDR3 is CASSVTSGGSYEQYF. The CDR3 DNA is TGTGCCAGCAGTGTCACTAGCGGGGGATCCTACGAGCAGTACTTC.